The entry below describes one T cell receptor (beta chain). Its antigen has not been determined. Qualities for individual bases were not recorded, and no much larger clone is one base off. The data were obtained in a study of OX40 agonist ivuxolimab in advanced cancers. Study-level background: The costimulatory receptor OX40 (CD134) was targeted by ivuxolimab, a fully human IgG2 agonistic monoclonal antibody. Intravenous ivuxolimab was administered to patients every 2 weeks at six dose levels: 0.01, 0.1, 0.3, 1.5, 3 and 10 mg/kg. Of the 50 to 55 patients in dose escalation, around 20 had hepatocellular carcinoma, about 15 had melanoma, 9 had renal cell carcinoma and 9 had head and neck cancer. The monotherapy dose-escalation portion (N ≈ 52 patients) of the phase I ivuxolimab trial is reported in the paper. The point of sequencing TCRbeta in the periphery was to test whether ivuxolimab changed TCR sequence diversity and drove clonal T-cell expansion. Patients were allowed to have had prior anti-PD-1, anti-PD-L1 or anti-CTLA-4 therapy, and approximately 43% of the dose-escalation patients had previously received checkpoint inhibitors. A male proportion of roughly 85% and a mean age of approximately 55 years, ranging from roughly 23 to 79, were recorded for the dose-escalation cohort. Partial responses occurred in three dose-escalation patients: two with cutaneous melanoma and one with hepatocellular carcinoma.

CDR1 and CDR2 (LNHDA, SQIVND) derive from the germline V gene (reference sequence). CDR3 length: 11 amino acids, cysteine to phenylalanine. The sequence is cut down to CDR3 DNA, 33 bases in frame from base 1. Relative to germline, V is 7 bases shorter and J is 3 bases shorter, with 6 bases between their ends. General findings and caveats noted by the study authors: Clonal expansion of both CD4+ and CD8+ blood T cells was observed from baseline to week 6 at doses 0.1 to 3.0 mg/kg. On average, CD8+ T cells showed more expanded clones than CD4+ T cells after ivuxolimab. In partial responders in the 0.1-3.0 mg/kg groups, normalized peripheral clonal expansion was found to be among the lowest, especially among CD8+ T cells. Low levels of normalized T-cell clonal expansion were also shown by some nonresponding patients. Which antigens the clonally expanded peripheral T cells were specific for was not determined.

Patients with a history of autoimmune disease or receiving systemic immunosuppression were excluded from the trial. In every dose cohort, peripheral blood was drawn for TCR sequencing at baseline, cycle 4 day 1, and cycle 7 day 1. The samples were drawn from a first-in-human, open-label, multicenter phase I dose-escalation trial of ivuxolimab. Adults with locally advanced or metastatic head and neck squamous cell, hepatocellular, melanoma or renal cell carcinoma were enrolled in the trial. Before TCR sequencing, CD4+ T cells and CD8+ T cells were sorted from peripheral blood as separate populations. Genomic DNA was isolated from the sorted cells so that the TCRbeta CDR3 region could be sequenced. The immunoSEQ Assay was used for sequencing of TCRbeta CDR3 regions. TCRdb retrieved this table from immuneACCESS and kept in-frame rearrangements only. Not all clones are present; in checked studies, unresolved V genes account for under half, and no reason is known for the remainder. For this sample the table gives approximately 58,000 clones, of which around 83% were detected only once. Roughly 4.8% of the sample belongs to the ten largest clones.

The receptor chain draws on TRBV19 and TRBJ1-1, with the D gene not confidently named. The input for sequencing was CD4+ or CD8+ T cells sorted from blood, taken in a trial of the OX40 agonist ivuxolimab. This sequence originates from an adult with an advanced solid tumor such as melanoma, head and neck, liver or kidney cancer. The bases read TGTGCCAGTAAAAGTCACACTGAAGCTTTCTTT. Protein translation: CASKSHTEAFF.